This T cell receptor (beta chain) was documented in a study of T cell responses to AZD1222 COVID-19 vaccine. V lost 4 bases, J lost 6 bases, and 12 bases stayed unmatched. Germline loops: CDR1 LGHDT, CDR2 YNNKEL (reference sequence). The CDR3 loop spans 16 amino acids. Clones were sequenced by immunoSEQ multiplex PCR, and TCRdb holds only the in-frame ones, with some missing. This repertoire shows about 90,000 clones, around 85% found once; its top ten account for 4.5% to 5%. Sequenced here: peripheral blood, sampled 28 days after the second AZD1222 dose. The chain recombines TRBV3-1 (or the pseudogene TRBV3-2) with TRBJ1-2; TRBD1 aligns across 9 bases. The TCR was taken from an adult who received the AZD1222 COVID-19 vaccine. CDR3 in amino acids: CASSLGNPGQGHGYTF. The DNA of the CDR3 is TGTGCCAGCAGCCTCGGGAACCCGGGACAGGGACATGGCTACACCTTC.